These T cell receptor beta chains were read from a single sample in a study of early T cells in non-severe SARS-CoV-2 infection. In TCRdb, the 5' RACE reads were re-called with MiXCR into one record per CDR3 protein. The profile shows roughly 100,000 distinct CDR3 sequences, roughly 14% of them singletons. Sample: whole blood. Receptors originate from an adult who was a healthcare worker with PCR-confirmed SARS-CoV-2 infection or an uninfected control (not recorded which). Both conserved end residues are part of each CDR3. Fields, in order: V gene, J gene, CDR3 protein.

>TRBV19|TRBJ2-2
CASSLSGGAGELFF
>TRBV29-1|TRBJ2-7
CSAGGLAGPNYEQYF
>TRBV11-2|TRBJ2-7
CASTLQGVAEQYF
>TRBV20-1|TRBJ2-2
CSGSRADTGELFF
>TRBV5-1|TRBJ2-3
CASREPGQRPWKQYF
>TRBV20-1|TRBJ1-1
CLTTNTEAFF
>TRBV6-5|TRBJ1-6
CDSSLLLPANSPLHF
>TRBV7-9|TRBJ2-2
CASGLRGARTGELFF
>TRBV7-2|TRBJ2-3
CASSPGALAGLSDTQYF
>TRBV15|TRBJ2-7
CATSSREGNGIGRVDEQYF
>TRBV24-1|TRBJ1-5
CATSGPGSNQPQHF
>TRBV19|TRBJ1-4
CASSGAATNEKLFF
>TRBV12-3/TRBV12-4|TRBJ1-4
CASSLHTGPNEKLFF
>TRBV18|TRBJ1-5
CASSQRAPGDNQPQHF
>TRBV13|TRBJ2-5
CASSKGRDETQYF
>TRBV5-1|TRBJ2-3
CASTWGREGDTQYF
>TRBV6-2/TRBV6-3|TRBJ2-7
CASSYGAGGNQYEQYF
>TRBV20-1|TRBJ2-7
CSAWGQSSYEQYF
>TRBV11-2|TRBJ2-4
CASSSRLAGGSDIQYF
>TRBV5-8|TRBJ2-1
CASSFVEQFF
>TRBV20-1|TRBJ2-1
CSARDTRLNAGIHNEQFF
>TRBV20-1|TRBJ2-1
CSARERGNEQFF
>TRBV27|TRBJ2-7
CASSLSGGTHEQYF
>TRBV5-1|TRBJ1-4
CASSSQGAPEKLFF
>TRBV20-1|TRBJ2-3
CSAPIAGESQYF
>TRBV19|TRBJ2-2
CASSNVNTGELFF
>TRBV5-1|TRBJ2-3
CASSLDGFNTDTQYF
>TRBV6-4|TRBJ2-5
CASIRDFQETQYF
>TRBV7-2|TRBJ2-2
CASSLSGSYTGELFF
>TRBV19|TRBJ2-1
CASSFRDTAYNEQFF
>TRBV7-3|TRBJ2-5
CASSLDREETQYF
>TRBV12-3/TRBV12-4|TRBJ1-4
CASSRGQSATNEKLFF
>TRBV5-1|TRBJ2-1
CASSLRDGGRAVGPYNEQFF
>TRBV29-1|TRBJ1-2
CSVEEVENYGYTF
>TRBV27|TRBJ2-5
CASGTGYLETQYF
>TRBV28|TRBJ1-6
CATRDHNSPLHF
>TRBV7-2|TRBJ2-1
CASSLRTSGYYNEQFF
>TRBV21-1|TRBJ1-1
CASSKARGRDTEAFF
>TRBV2|TRBJ1-1
CASSALTGDTEAFF
>TRBV20-1|TRBJ1-5
CSAMDGGQPQHF
>TRBV15|TRBJ2-3
CATSRAPVGEDTQYF
>TRBV6-2/TRBV6-3|TRBJ2-3
CASSYSTTDTQYF
>TRBV5-5|TRBJ2-7
CASSSGSTYEQYF
>TRBV4-3|TRBJ2-1
CASSQVLHDSSYNEQFF
>TRBV5-4|TRBJ2-1
CASSLVSYRNEQFF
>TRBV18|TRBJ2-3
CASSPTRGRYTDTQYF
>TRBV11-1|TRBJ2-1
CASSRTSGSYNEQFF
>TRBV18|TRBJ2-1
CASSPTTSSYNEQFF
>TRBV7-9|TRBJ1-2
CASSPGGHYGYTF
>TRBV7-8|TRBJ1-5
CASSSDRGNQPQHF
>TRBV11-2|TRBJ2-2
CASSLVASGVRTGELFF
>TRBV5-4|TRBJ2-1
CASRNRDRASNEQFF
>TRBV29-1|TRBJ2-7
CSVEDPAYEQYF
>TRBV28|TRBJ2-2
CASSRLVETTGELFF
>TRBV5-4|TRBJ2-1
CASSLLTGSEEQFF
>TRBV12-3/TRBV12-4|TRBJ1-3
CASSLDRNTIYF
>TRBV5-4|TRBJ2-6
CASSLEAASGANVLTF